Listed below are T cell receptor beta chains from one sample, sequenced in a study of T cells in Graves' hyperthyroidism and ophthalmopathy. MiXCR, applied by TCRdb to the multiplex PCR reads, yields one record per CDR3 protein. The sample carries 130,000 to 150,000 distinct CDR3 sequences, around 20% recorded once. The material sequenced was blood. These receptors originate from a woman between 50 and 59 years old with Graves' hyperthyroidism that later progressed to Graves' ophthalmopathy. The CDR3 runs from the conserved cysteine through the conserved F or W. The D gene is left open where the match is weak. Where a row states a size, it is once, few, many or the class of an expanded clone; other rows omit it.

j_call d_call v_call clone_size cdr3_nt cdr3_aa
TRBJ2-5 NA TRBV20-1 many TGCAGTGCTAGGTCGCGTTTTATGGAGACCCAGTACTTC CSARSRFMETQYF
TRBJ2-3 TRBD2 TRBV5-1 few TGCGCCAGCAGCAGTAGCGGGGCAACCACAGATACGCAGTATTTT CASSSSGATTDTQYF
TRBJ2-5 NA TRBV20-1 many TGCAGTGCCCCCCCGGCCCGAGCCCGAGAGACCCAGTACTTC CSAPPARARETQYF
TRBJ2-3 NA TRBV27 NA TGTGCCAGCAGTTTAGGTATCCAGGCAGATACGCAGTATTTT CASSLGIQADTQYF
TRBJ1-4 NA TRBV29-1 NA TGCAGCGTTGAAGTCCGGGGTGGCGAAAAACTGTTTTTT CSVEVRGGEKLFF
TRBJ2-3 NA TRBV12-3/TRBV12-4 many TGTGCCAGCGACAAAGCTGGCGGCACAGATACGCAGTATTTT CASDKAGGTDTQYF
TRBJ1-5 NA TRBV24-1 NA TGTGCCACTCAGCAGGGTCAAAATTATCCCCAGCATTTT CATQQGQNYPQHF
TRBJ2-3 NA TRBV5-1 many TGCGCCAGCAGCCCAACTGCGGACTCTAGCACAGATACGCAGTATTTT CASSPTADSSTDTQYF
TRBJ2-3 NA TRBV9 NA TGTGCCAGCAGCGTAGCGTCTAGCTTCCTGCCCCCTACGCAGTATTTT CASSVASSFLPPTQYF
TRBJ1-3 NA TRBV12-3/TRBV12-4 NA TGTGCCAGCACCCCCCCGGGGGCGCGGACCATATATTTT CASTPPGARTIYF
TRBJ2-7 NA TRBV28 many TGTGCCAGCGGTTACACCGAGTACTACGAGCAGTACTTC CASGYTEYYEQYF
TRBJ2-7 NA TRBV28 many TGTGCCAGCAGTTTATTAGGGGGAGATGGCTCCTACGAGCAGTACTTC CASSLLGGDGSYEQYF
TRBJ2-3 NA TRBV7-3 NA TGTGCCAGCAGCTCCCTAGCGAGTAGCACAGATACGCAGTATTTT CASSSLASSTDTQYF
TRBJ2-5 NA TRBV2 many TGTGCCAGCAGTGAAAATTCGAAGACCCAGTACTTC CASSENSKTQYF
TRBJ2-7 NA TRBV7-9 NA TGTGCCAGCAGCTTAGCCGTGGCTTCCTACGAGCAGTACTTC CASSLAVASYEQYF
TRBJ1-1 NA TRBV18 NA TGTGCCAGCTCGCTACAGGGTGAACTAACTGGAGCTTTCTTT CASSLQGELTGAFF
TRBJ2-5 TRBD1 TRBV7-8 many TGTGCCAGCAGCTTAGGGGACAGCCAAGAGACCCAGTACTTC CASSLGDSQETQYF
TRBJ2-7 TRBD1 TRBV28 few TGTGCCAGCAGCTCCGGGACAGCCTTCCATATCTACGAGCAGTACTTC CASSSGTAFHIYEQYF
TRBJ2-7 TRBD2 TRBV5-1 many TGCGCCAGCAGCCCCGGCGGGAGGACGTCCTACGAGCAGTACTTC CASSPGGRTSYEQYF
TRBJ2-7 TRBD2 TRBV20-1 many TGCAGTGCTAGAGATGAACTAGCGGGAGGATCGACCTACGAGCAGTACTTC CSARDELAGGSTYEQYF
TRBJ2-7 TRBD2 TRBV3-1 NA TGTGCCAGCAGCCCCCGGGTTGGTAGCGGGATCTACGAGCAGTACTTC CASSPRVGSGIYEQYF
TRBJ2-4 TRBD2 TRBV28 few TGTGCCAGCATGGTGGGAGGGCCGGAGAACATTCAGTACTTC CASMVGGPENIQYF
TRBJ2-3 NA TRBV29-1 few TGCAGCGTTCAGGACGTTACAGATACGCAGTATTTT CSVQDVTDTQYF
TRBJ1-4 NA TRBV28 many TGTGCCAGCTTCGCTAATGAAAAACTGTTTTTT CASFANEKLFF
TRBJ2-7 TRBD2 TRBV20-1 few TGCAGTGCTAGTCTACCACTAGCGGGGAACTACGAGCAGTACTTC CSASLPLAGNYEQYF
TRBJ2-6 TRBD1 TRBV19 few TGTGCCAGTAGACGAAGACAGGGGGCGGACTCTGGGGCCAACGTCCTGACTTTC CASRRRQGADSGANVLTF
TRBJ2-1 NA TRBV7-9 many TGTGCCAGCAGCTTCAGGGGCTGGGGTTACAATGAGCAGTTCTTC CASSFRGWGYNEQFF
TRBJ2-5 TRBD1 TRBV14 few TGTGCCAGCAGCCAAATTACAGGGGGCCAAGAGACCCAGTACTTC CASSQITGGQETQYF
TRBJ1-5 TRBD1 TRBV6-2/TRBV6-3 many TGTGCCAGCAGTTACTCGGTAATTCTGGGACAGGGGGTTTATCAGCCCCAGCATTTT CASSYSVILGQGVYQPQHF
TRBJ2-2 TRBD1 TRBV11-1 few TGTGCCAGCTGTTCCGGGACAGGGGAGACCGGGGAGCTGTTTTTT CASCSGTGETGELFF
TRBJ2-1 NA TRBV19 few TGTGCCAGTAGTATAGGCCGTTTGGCGAGACCCGCGAATGAGCAGTTCTTC CASSIGRLARPANEQFF
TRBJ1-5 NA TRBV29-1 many TGCAGCGCTGGGGGGGGGAACGGCAATCAGCCCCAGCATTTT CSAGGGNGNQPQHF
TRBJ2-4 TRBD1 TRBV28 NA TGTGCAACCCGGGGACAGAACATTCAGTACTTC CATRGQNIQYF
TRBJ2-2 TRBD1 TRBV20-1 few TGCAGTGCTTATACAGGGGTAACCGGGGAGCTGTTTTTT CSAYTGVTGELFF
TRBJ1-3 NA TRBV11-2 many TGTGCCAGCAGGTCTCAGGGTGCAACCTCTGGAAACACCATATATTTT CASRSQGATSGNTIYF
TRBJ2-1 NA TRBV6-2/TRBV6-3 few TGTGCCAGCAGCCGATTTACAAATGAGCAGTTCTTC CASSRFTNEQFF
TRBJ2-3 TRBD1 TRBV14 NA TGTGCCAGCAGCCCCGACAGGGAGATTTACACAGATACGCAGTATTTT CASSPDREIYTDTQYF
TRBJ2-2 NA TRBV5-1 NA TGCGCCAGCAGCTTGGATCAGATCCCCGGGGAGCTGTTTTTT CASSLDQIPGELFF
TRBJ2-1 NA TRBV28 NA TGTGCCAGCAGTTTAGTGGGAACGGGCAATGAGCAGTTCTTC CASSLVGTGNEQFF
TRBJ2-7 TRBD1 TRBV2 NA TGTGCCAGCAGGGACAGGGGTAGGAACGAGCAGTACTTC CASRDRGRNEQYF
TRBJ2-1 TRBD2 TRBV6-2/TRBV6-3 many TGTGCCAGCAGCCCGGGACTAGCGGGAGGAATCTACAATGAGCAGTTCTTC CASSPGLAGGIYNEQFF
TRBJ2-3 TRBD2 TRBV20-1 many TGCAGTGGGGGACTAGTTGCAGATACGCAGTATTTT CSGGLVADTQYF
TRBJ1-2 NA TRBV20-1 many TGCAGTGCACCCTCGCAGGGAGGAGGCTACACCTTC CSAPSQGGGYTF
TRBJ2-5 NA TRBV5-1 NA TGCGCCAGCAGTGGCTCTCGGGGCCAAGAGACCCAGTACTTC CASSGSRGQETQYF
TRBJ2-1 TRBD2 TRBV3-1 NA TGTGCCAGCAGCACAACTAGCGGGAGTCTCGGGGAGCAGTTCTTC CASSTTSGSLGEQFF
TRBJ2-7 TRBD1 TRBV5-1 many TGCGCCAGCAGCTTGGACAGGGGCGAGCAGTACTTC CASSLDRGEQYF
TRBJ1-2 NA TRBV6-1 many TGTGCCAGCCCCGGACAGAATATCGGGGGCTACACCTTC CASPGQNIGGYTF
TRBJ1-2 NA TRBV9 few TGTGCCAGCAGCGTAGGAGGGCCGGGCTATGGCTACACCTTC CASSVGGPGYGYTF
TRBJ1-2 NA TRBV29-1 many TGCAGCGTTGGGGGAGGCCCTAACTATGGCTACACCTTC CSVGGGPNYGYTF
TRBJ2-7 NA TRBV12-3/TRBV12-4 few TGTGCCAGCAGTCCCGCTAGCGAGCAGTACTTC CASSPASEQYF
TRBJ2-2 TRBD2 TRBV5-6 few TGTGCCAGCAGGCCCCTAGCGGGAGACGACACCGGGGAGCTGTTTTTT CASRPLAGDDTGELFF
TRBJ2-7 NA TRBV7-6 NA TGTGCCAGCAGCTTAGAGGGTGGGGGCGTCGAGCAGTACTTC CASSLEGGGVEQYF
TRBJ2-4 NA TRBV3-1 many TGTGCCAGCAGCCAAGCCACCAGCACCATTCAGTACTTC CASSQATSTIQYF
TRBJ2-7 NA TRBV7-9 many TGTGCCAGCAGCTTTTCTAGGGGTAGGTCCTACGAGCAGTACTTC CASSFSRGRSYEQYF
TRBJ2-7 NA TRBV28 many TGTGCCAGCAGAACACGACAGGTATCCTACGAGCAGTACTTC CASRTRQVSYEQYF
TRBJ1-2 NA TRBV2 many TGTGCCAGCAGTGAAGGTGCAGGCGACTATGGCTACACCTTC CASSEGAGDYGYTF